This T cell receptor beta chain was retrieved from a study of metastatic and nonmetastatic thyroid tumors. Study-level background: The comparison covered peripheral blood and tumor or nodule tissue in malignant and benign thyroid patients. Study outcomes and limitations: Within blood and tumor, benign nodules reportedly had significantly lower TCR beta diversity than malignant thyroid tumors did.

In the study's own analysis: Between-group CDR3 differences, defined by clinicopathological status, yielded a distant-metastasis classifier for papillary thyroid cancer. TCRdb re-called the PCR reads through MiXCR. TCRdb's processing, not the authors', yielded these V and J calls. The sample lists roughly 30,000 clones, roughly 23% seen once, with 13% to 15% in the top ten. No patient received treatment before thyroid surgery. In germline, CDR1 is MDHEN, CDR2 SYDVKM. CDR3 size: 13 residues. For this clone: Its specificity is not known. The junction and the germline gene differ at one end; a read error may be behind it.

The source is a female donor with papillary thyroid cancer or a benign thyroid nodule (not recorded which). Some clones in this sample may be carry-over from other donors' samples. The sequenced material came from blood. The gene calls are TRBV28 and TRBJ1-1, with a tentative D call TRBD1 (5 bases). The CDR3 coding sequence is TGTGCCAGCAGTTTTGGGGGTCCCACTGAAGCTTCCTTT. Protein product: CASSFGGPTEASF.